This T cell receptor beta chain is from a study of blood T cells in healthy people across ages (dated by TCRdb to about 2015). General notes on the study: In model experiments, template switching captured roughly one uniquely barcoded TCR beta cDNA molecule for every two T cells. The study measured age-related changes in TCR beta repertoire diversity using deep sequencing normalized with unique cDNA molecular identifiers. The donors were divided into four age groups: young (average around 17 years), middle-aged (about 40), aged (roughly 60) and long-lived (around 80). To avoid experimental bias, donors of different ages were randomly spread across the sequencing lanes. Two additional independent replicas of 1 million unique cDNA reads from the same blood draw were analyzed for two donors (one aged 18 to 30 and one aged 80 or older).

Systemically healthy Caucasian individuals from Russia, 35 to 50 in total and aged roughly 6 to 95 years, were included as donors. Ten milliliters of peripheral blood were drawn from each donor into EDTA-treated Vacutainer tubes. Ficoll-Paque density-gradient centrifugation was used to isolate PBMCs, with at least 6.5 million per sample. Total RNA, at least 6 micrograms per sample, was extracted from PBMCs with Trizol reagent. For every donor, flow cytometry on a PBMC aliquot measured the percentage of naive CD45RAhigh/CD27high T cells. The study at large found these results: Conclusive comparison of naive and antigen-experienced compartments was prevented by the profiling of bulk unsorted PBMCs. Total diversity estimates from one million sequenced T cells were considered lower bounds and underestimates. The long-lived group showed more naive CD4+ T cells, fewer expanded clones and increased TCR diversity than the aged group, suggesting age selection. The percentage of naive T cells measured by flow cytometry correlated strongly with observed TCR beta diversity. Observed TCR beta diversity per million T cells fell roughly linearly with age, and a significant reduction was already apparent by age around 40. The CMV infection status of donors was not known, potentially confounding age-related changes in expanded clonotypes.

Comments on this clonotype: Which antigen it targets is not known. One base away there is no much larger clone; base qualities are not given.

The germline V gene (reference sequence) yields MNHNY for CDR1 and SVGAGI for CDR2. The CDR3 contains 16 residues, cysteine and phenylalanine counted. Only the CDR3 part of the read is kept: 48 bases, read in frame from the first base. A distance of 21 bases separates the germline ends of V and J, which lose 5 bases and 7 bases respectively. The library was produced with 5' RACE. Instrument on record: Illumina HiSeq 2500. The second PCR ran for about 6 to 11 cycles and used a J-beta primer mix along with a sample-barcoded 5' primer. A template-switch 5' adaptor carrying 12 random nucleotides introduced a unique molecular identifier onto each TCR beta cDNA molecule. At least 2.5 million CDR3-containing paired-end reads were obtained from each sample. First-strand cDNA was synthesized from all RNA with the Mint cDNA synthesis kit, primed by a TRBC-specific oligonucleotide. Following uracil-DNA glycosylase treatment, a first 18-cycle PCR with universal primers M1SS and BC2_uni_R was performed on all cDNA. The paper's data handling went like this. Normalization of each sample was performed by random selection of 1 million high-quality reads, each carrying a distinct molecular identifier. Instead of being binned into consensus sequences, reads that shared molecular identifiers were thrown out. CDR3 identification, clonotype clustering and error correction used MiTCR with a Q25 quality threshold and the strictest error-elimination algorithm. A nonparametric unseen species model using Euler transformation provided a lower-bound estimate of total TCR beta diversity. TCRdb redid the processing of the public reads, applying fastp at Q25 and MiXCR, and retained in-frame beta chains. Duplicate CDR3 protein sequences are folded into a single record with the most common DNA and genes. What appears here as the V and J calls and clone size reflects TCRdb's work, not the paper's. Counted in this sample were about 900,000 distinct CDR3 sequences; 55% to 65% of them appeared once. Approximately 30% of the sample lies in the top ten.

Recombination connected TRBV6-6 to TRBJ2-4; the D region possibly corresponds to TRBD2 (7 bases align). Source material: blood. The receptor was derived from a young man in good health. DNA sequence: TGTGCCAGCAGTACCCGAACAGGGAGGGGAAATAACATTCAGTACTTC. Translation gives CASSTRTGRGNNIQYF.